These 32 T cell receptor beta chains came from one sample sequenced in a study of control samples from healthy donors and cancer patients (dated by TCRdb to 2019 to 2021). The receptor library was made with the immunoSEQ multiplex PCR assay. Drawn from immuneACCESS, this table holds only the in-frame rearrangements with V and J called that TCRdb kept. Clones are partly lost; checked studies trace under half to an unresolved V gene and leave the rest unexplained. Here the sample has over 150,000 clones; about 94% occur a single time. The top ten clones comprise approximately 6.1% of the sample. The material sequenced was blood. These receptor sequences come from a man between 40 and 49 years old in good health.

This clone was found once. This chain joins TRBV7-9 and TRBJ1-1; no firm D call. The germline V and J ends were trimmed by 6 bases and 4 bases, with 18 bases remaining between them. There are 15 residues in the CDR3. The germline V gene has CDR1 SEHNR and CDR2 FQNEAQ (reference sequence). CDR3 loop: CASRGPLRSGTEAFF. CDR3 nucleotides: TGTGCCAGCAGAGGGCCCCTCAGATCGGGCACTGAAGCTTTCTTT.

The chain carries TRBV7-6 and TRBJ1-5; D is possibly TRBD1 (5 bases). The CDR3 has 15 amino acids. Germline-derived CDR1 and CDR2 are SGHVS and FNYEAQ. Trimming took off 4 bases at V and 9 bases at J, with 19 bases between the two ends. The CDR3 region has the DNA TGTGCCAGCAGCTCGGGGACCGCGGGGATCCTGCCCCAGCATTTT. It yields the protein CASSSGTAGILPQHF.

The sample holds a few counts of this clone. V is TRBV4-3 and J is TRBJ1-3, with D unclear. V was pared by 2 bases and J by 0 bases, with 17 bases between. Germline loops: CDR1 LGHNA, CDR2 YSLEER. This CDR3 has 18 residues. CDR3 in amino acids: CASSQFHEGQSSGNTIYF. Here the CDR3 DNA reads TGCGCCAGCAGCCAATTTCACGAGGGCCAGAGCTCTGGAAACACCATATATTTT.

This clone is a singleton in its sample. CDR3: CASSRDRGTDTQYF. The CDR3 region has the DNA TGTGCCAGCAGCCGGGACAGGGGAACAGATACGCAGTATTTT. This chain joins TRBV7-3 and TRBJ2-3; 10 bases line up with TRBD1. The CDR3 consists of 14 residues. With V trimmed by 5 bases and J by 3 bases, 2 bases remained unmatched. Germline assignment: CDR1 SGHTA and CDR2 FQGTGA.

The chain employs TRBV7-3 and TRBJ2-2; D perhaps matches TRBD1 (7 bases). Trimming cost V 5 bases and J 5 bases, with 15 bases left between them. This CDR3 contains 15 residues. Germline V gene sequence: CDR1 SGHTA, CDR2 FQGTGA. CDR3 DNA: TGTGCCAGCAGCCTCCGACAGGGAGGTACCGGGGAGCTGTTTTTT. This encodes CASSLRQGGTGELFF.

CDR3 region: CASSLWKNIQYF. CDR3 DNA: TGTGCCAGCAGTTTGTGGAAAAACATTCAGTACTTC. The chain has TRBV7-8 and TRBJ2-4; no definite D call. V lost 6 bases and J 4 bases, leaving 7 bases between the germline ends. The CDR3 has 12 residues. Germline V gene data show CDR1 as SGHVS and CDR2 as FQNEAQ.

The CDR3 coding sequence is TGTGCCAGTAGTATAGATCGGTCCTCCAGGGGTTTCGGCTATGGCTACACCTTC. Amino acid sequence: CASSIDRSSRGFGYGYTF. The chain employs TRBV19 and TRBJ1-2, with D tentatively TRBD1 (6 bases). Germline values: CDR1 LNHDA, CDR2 SQIVND (reference sequence). V lost 0 bases and J 4 bases, leaving 21 bases between the germline ends. The CDR3 extends over 18 amino acids.

The chain couples TRBV3-1 (or the pseudogene TRBV3-2) to TRBJ1-6; TRBD1 agrees at 10 bases. V was pared by 5 bases and J by 8 bases, with 6 bases of the junction left unmatched. CDR1 and CDR2 (germline): LGHDT, YNNKEL (reference sequence). CDR3 length equals 15 residues. The CDR3 bases are TGTGCCAGCAGCGCACCGGGACAGGGGCATTCACCCCTCCACTTT. Its protein is CASSAPGQGHSPLHF.

J is TRBJ2-7 and V is TRBV2; 7 bases are shared with TRBD1. The germline V gene has CDR1 SNHLY and CDR2 FYNNEI. This CDR3 has 14 residues. The ends lost 5 bases at V and 3 bases at J; junction bases unmatched: 7. The CDR3 DNA reads TGTGCCAGCAGTTTAACCGGGACAGACTACGAGCAGTACTTC. Translated: CASSLTGTDYEQYF.

The chain employs TRBV7-2 and TRBJ1-5; no reliable D call. From germline, CDR1 is SGHTA and CDR2 FQGNSA. Deletions cut 7 bases from V and 7 bases from J, with 14 bases between. CDR3 length: 13 amino acids. DNA of the CDR3: TGTGCCAGCACTTCCAGGTATGGACAGCCCCAGCATTTT. It encodes CASTSRYGQPQHF.

The chain recombines TRBV27 with TRBJ1-6; no clear D. This CDR3 has 15 amino acids. Trimming shortened V by 5 bases and J by 5 bases, and 13 bases separated the two germline ends. CDR1 MNHEY and CDR2 SMNVEV come from the germline V gene (reference sequence). The CDR3 protein is CASSPASPNNSPLHF. CDR3 nucleotides: TGTGCCAGCAGTCCCGCCTCCCCGAATAATTCACCCCTCCACTTT.

The chain employs TRBV5-5 and TRBJ2-2; D gene uncertain. V was trimmed by 4 bases and J by 4 bases, leaving 11 bases between them. Per the germline V gene, CDR1 is SGHKS and CDR2 is YYEKEE (reference sequence). This CDR3 has 14 residues. The CDR3 DNA sequence: TGTGCCAGCAGCCGTCAAACGGCCACCGGGGAGCTGTTTTTT. Translation gives CASSRQTATGELFF.

V gene TRBV24-1 combines with J gene TRBJ2-3; TRBD2 matches 7 bases. Germline CDR1 KGHDR, CDR2 SFDVKD. CDR3 length: 17 residues. J gave up 1 base and V 5 bases, and 11 bases lay outside the gene matches. The CDR3 DNA sequence: TGTGCCACCAGTGCCCCCGGTCTAGCGGAGGGCACAGATACGCAGTATTTT. This translates into CATSAPGLAEGTDTQYF.

This sequence joins TRBV27 and TRBJ2-7, with D perhaps TRBD2 (6 bases). This CDR3 is built from 13 residues. Trimming stripped 5 bases from V and 4 bases from J, with 12 bases between. Germline V gene sequence: CDR1 MNHEY, CDR2 SMNVEV (reference sequence). The CDR3 sequence is CASSRDLLYEQYF. The CDR3 nucleotides are TGTGCCAGCAGTAGGGACTTATTGTACGAGCAGTACTTC.

The chain links TRBV14 to TRBJ1-1, with D tentatively TRBD1 (5 bases). From germline, CDR1 is SGHDN and CDR2 FVKESK. The CDR3 sequence is 14 residues long. The germline V and J ends were trimmed by 2 bases and 4 bases, with 11 bases remaining between them. This chain's CDR3 is CASSQYATGTEAFF. The DNA for the CDR3 is TGTGCCAGCAGCCAATATGCCACAGGCACTGAAGCTTTCTTT.

V usage is TRBV29-1 and J usage is TRBJ1-2; 12 bases line up with TRBD1. CDR1 is SQVTM, CDR2 ANQGSEA, per germline. After removal of 7 bases from V and 5 bases from J, the junction contained 11 bases not matched to a gene. The CDR3 is 15 residues long. Here the CDR3 reads CSDLPGQGAGYGYTF. The CDR3 DNA reads TGCAGCGACTTACCGGGACAGGGGGCTGGGTATGGCTACACCTTC.

The chain is built from TRBV24-1 and TRBJ2-2, with 11 bases fitting TRBD1. The germline V gene encodes CDR1 KGHDR and CDR2 SFDVKD. J lost 4 bases, V lost 7 bases, and 1 base had no gene match. The CDR3 has 14 amino acids. The CDR3 loop reads CATRGTGGTGELFF. CDR3 in DNA: TGTGCCACCAGAGGGACAGGGGGCACCGGGGAGCTGTTTTTT.

The gene calls are TRBV30 and TRBJ1-3, with D perhaps matching TRBD1 (5 bases). The CDR3 is 14 residues long. Germline V gives CDR1 GTSNPN, CDR2 SVGIG (reference sequence). The germline V and J ends were trimmed by 4 bases and 0 bases, with 10 bases remaining between them. Here the CDR3 DNA reads TGTGCCTGGACTTCTGGGGGCTCTGGAAACACCATATATTTT. Its translation: CAWTSGGSGNTIYF.

This clone was seen just once. CDR3 sequence reads: CASSLDRGHTEAFF. CDR3 DNA: TGTGCCAGCAGCTTAGACAGGGGCCACACTGAAGCTTTCTTT. V and J are TRBV7-3 and TRBJ1-1; 8 bases are a match to TRBD1. The CDR3 consists of 14 residues. Unmatched junction bases numbered 2, after V lost 2 bases and J lost 3 bases. Germline V lookup: CDR1 SGHTA, CDR2 FQGTGA.

V is TRBV6-6 and J is TRBJ2-7; D is perhaps TRBD1 (5 bases). The V end lost 0 bases, the J end lost 6 bases, and 9 bases lay between the germline ends. There are 13 residues in the CDR3. Germline-derived CDR1 and CDR2 are MNHNY and SVGAGI (reference sequence). In DNA, the CDR3 is TGTGCCAGCAGTTACTCGCAGGGTTTCGAGCAGTACTTC. The encoded protein is CASSYSQGFEQYF.

The chain joins TRBV4-1 to TRBJ2-2; D unclear. The V end lost 5 bases, the J end lost 1 base, and 8 bases lay between the germline ends. The CDR3 has 14 amino acids. CDR1 is MGHRA, CDR2 YSYEKL, per germline. The CDR3 here is CASSYRQNTGELFF. The DNA for the CDR3 is TGCGCCAGCAGCTACAGACAGAACACCGGGGAGCTGTTTTTT.

This clone was seen once. This rearrangement joins TRBV4-3 to TRBJ2-3, with 7 positions matching TRBD2. Trimming at V came to 1 base and at J to 3 bases, leaving 4 bases not matched to a gene. CDR1 and CDR2 (germline): LGHNA, YSLEER. The CDR3 loop spans 15 amino acids. The CDR3 loop is CASSQVGGGTDTQYF. CDR3 nucleotide sequence: TGCGCCAGCAGCCAAGTTGGGGGGGGGACAGATACGCAGTATTTT.

The chain couples TRBV5-1 to TRBJ2-7, with D tentatively TRBD1 (5 bases). V lost 0 bases to trimming and J lost 3 bases, with 10 bases between them. The V gene's germline CDR1 is SGHRS and CDR2 YFSETQ. The CDR3 is 14 residues long. The CDR3 bases are TGCGCCAGCAGCTTGGGCTTCCAGGGCTACGAGCAGTACTTC. This encodes CASSLGFQGYEQYF. The complete variable domain, with remaining parts taken from reference TRBV5-1 and TRBJ2-7, reads KAGVTQTPRYLIKTRGQQVTLSCSPISGHRSVSWYQQTPGQGLQFLFEYFSETQRNKGNFPGRFSGRQFSNSRSEMNVSTLELGDSALYLCASSLGFQGYEQYFGPGTRLTVT.

V and J are TRBV5-4 and TRBJ2-2; a possible D gene is TRBD1 (6 bases). The CDR3 totals 14 residues. Germline V gene lookup returns CDR1 SGHNT and CDR2 YYREEE (reference sequence). Trimming took 5 bases from V and 1 from J, leaving 9 bases between them. The CDR3 sequence is CASSSTGNTGELFF. CDR3 DNA: TGTGCCAGCAGTTCGACAGGGAACACCGGGGAGCTGTTTTTT. The whole variable domain, filled in from reference TRBV5-4 and TRBJ2-2, reads ETGVTQSPTHLIKTRGQQVTLRCSSQSGHNTVSWYQQALGQGPQFIFQYYREEENGRGNFPPRFSGLQFPNYSSELNVNALELDDSALYLCASSSTGNTGELFFGEGSRLTVL.

A remark on this clone: The sample carries other DNA sequences with the same CDR3. The V and J genes are TRBV19 and TRBJ1-3, with D hard to call. Trimming took 2 bases from V and 2 from J, leaving 4 bases between them. CDR3 length: 13 residues. The germline V gene encodes CDR1 LNHDA and CDR2 SQIVND (reference sequence). The CDR3 spells CASSINAGNTIYF. In nucleotides, the CDR3 is TGTGCCAGTAGTATAAACGCTGGAAACACCATATATTTT.

This chain joins TRBV5-1 and TRBJ2-3; D is unclear. Looked up from germline, CDR1 is SGHRS and CDR2 is YFSETQ. The CDR3 runs 13 residues. V gave up 3 bases and J gave up 5 bases, with 10 bases separating them. The CDR3 region is CASSSRTEDTQYF. For the CDR3, the DNA is TGCGCCAGCAGCTCCAGGACGGAAGATACGCAGTATTTT.

The genes are TRBV3-1 (or the pseudogene TRBV3-2) and TRBJ1-4, with 12 bases matching TRBD1. The V gene end was trimmed by 6 bases and the J gene end by 2 bases; junction bases not matched to a gene: 10. Germline lookup yields CDR1 LGHDT and CDR2 YNNKEL (reference sequence). There are 18 residues in the CDR3. This CDR3 is CASRARDRGLSTNEKLFF. The CDR3 nucleotides are TGTGCCAGCAGGGCCCGGGACAGGGGGCTGTCGACTAATGAAAAACTGTTTTTT.

The chain has TRBV29-1 and TRBJ1-2; D is uncertain. CDR1 and CDR2 (germline): SQVTM, ANQGSEA. The V gene lost 4 bases and the J gene lost 2 bases, with 11 bases spanning the gap. This CDR3 is 13 amino acids long. CDR3 DNA sequence: TGCAGCGTTGCCACTAGGGCCAACTATGGCTACACCTTC. The encoded protein is CSVATRANYGYTF.

The chain employs TRBV28 and TRBJ1-4; 7 nucleotides agree with TRBD1. CDR1 is MDHEN, CDR2 SYDVKM, per germline. This CDR3 is built from 16 residues. Losses at the gene ends were 4 bases for V and 1 base for J; bases not matched to a gene: 6. DNA of the CDR3: TGTGCCAGCAGTTCCGTATCAGGGGGAACTAATGAAAAACTGTTTTTT. This encodes CASSSVSGGTNEKLFF.

The chain is built from TRBV27 and TRBJ2-7, with D maybe TRBD1 (6 bases). V was trimmed by 3 bases and J by 2 bases, leaving 8 bases between them. Germline CDR1 MNHEY, CDR2 SMNVEV (reference sequence). The CDR3 spans 13 residues. CDR3 sequence (DNA): TGTGCCAGCAGTTTGGGGGACACCTACGAGCAGTACTTC. This sequence encodes CASSLGDTYEQYF.

The gene calls are TRBV9 and TRBJ1-1; D unresolved. This CDR3 has 14 amino acids. Looked up from germline, CDR1 is SGDLS and CDR2 is YYNGEE. Trimming left V 4 bases short and J 3 bases short, with 13 bases between. DNA of the CDR3: TGTGCCAGCAGCCCCTTATCGCTGGACACTGAAGCTTTCTTT. Translation gives CASSPLSLDTEAFF.

The rearrangement joins TRBV19 to TRBJ1-5; 7 positions match TRBD1. CDR3 length: 13 amino acids. CDR1 and CDR2 (germline): LNHDA, SQIVND (reference sequence). The V and J ends lost 10 bases and 4 bases, in that order; junction bases with no gene match: 7. The CDR3 region is CATNDRVNQPQHF. The CDR3 nucleotides are TGTGCCACCAATGACAGGGTAAATCAGCCCCAGCATTTT.